These 20 T cell receptor beta chains share one sample of origin, sequenced in a study of Graves' ophthalmopathy and Graves' hyperthyroidism. RNA transcripts provided the template for amplifying TCR beta CDR3 regions. After a first-round RT-PCR with HTBI primers, a second-round multiplex PCR was run. TCRdb re-called the multiplex PCR reads through MiXCR, storing one row per CDR3 protein. The table lists some 370,000 distinct CDR3 sequences, about a sixth of them singletons, with 2.4% in the top ten. Material for sequencing was peripheral blood. These receptors all come from an adult woman with stable Graves' hyperthyroidism.

This clonotype showed up many times. The chain is built from TRBV13 and TRBJ2-7, with 7 bases fitting TRBD2. Looked up from germline, CDR1 is PRHDT and CDR2 is FYEKMQ (reference sequence). The V gene end was trimmed by 4 bases and the J gene end by 1 base; junction bases not matched to a gene: 4. The CDR3 runs to 14 residues. CDR3 coding DNA: TGTGCCAGCAGCTCACTAGCGACGTCCTACGAGCAGTACTTC. Amino acids: CASSSLATSYEQYF.

This clonotype was picked up a small number of times. The CDR3 DNA is TGCAGCGTCCACGGACTCTATGGCTACACCTTC. It translates to CSVHGLYGYTF. The chain couples TRBV29-1 to TRBJ1-2, with D unresolved. V lost 6 bases and J lost 4, with 9 bases in between. This CDR3 spans 11 amino acids. Germline V gene data show CDR1 as SQVTM and CDR2 as ANQGSEA.

Comment on this clonotype: The junction and the germline gene differ at one end; a read error may be behind it. V usage is TRBV7-2 and J usage is TRBJ1-5; D is unclear. Germline CDR1 and CDR2: SGHTA and FQGNSA. This CDR3 comprises 13 residues. The CDR3 nucleotides are TGCGCCAGCAGCCAAGACTTAAATCAGCCCCAGCATTTT. Its protein product is CASSQDLNQPQHF. The entire variable domain, with the rest obtained from reference TRBV7-2 and TRBJ1-5, is as follows: GAGVSQSPSNKVTEKGKDVELRCDPISGHTALYWYRQSLGQGLEFLIYFQGNSAPDKSGLPSDRFSAERTGGSVSTLTIQRTQQEDSAVYLCASSQDLNQPQHFGDGTRLSIL.

This clonotype has just a few counts. The genes are TRBV3-1 and TRBJ2-2; D not certain. CDR3 length: 13 amino acids. The ends were cut back, 0 bases at V and 6 bases at J, with 5 bases in the middle. The germline CDR1 and CDR2 sequences are LGHDT and YNNKEL (reference sequence). The CDR3 sequence: CASSQELAGELFF. The DNA for the CDR3 is TGTGCCAGCAGCCAAGAATTGGCCGGGGAGCTGTTTTTT. Drawing the rest from reference TRBV3-1 and TRBJ2-2, the complete variable domain is DTAVSQTPKYLVTQMGNDKSIKCEQNLGHDTMYWYKQDSKKFLKIMFSYNNKELIINETVPNRFSPKSPDKAHLNLHINSLELGDSAVYFCASSQELAGELFFGEGSRLTVL.

This clonotype was counted at least ten times. The CDR3 sequence is CASSVGLLAGGETQYF. Here the CDR3 DNA reads TGTGCCAGCAGTGTCGGTTTACTAGCGGGAGGAGAGACCCAGTACTTC. V and J are TRBV6-1 and TRBJ2-5, with 12 bases lining up with TRBD2. CDR3 length: 16 amino acids. The germline V gene has CDR1 MNHNS and CDR2 SASEGT. After removal of 4 bases from V and 4 bases from J, the junction contained 7 bases not matched to a gene.

This clonotype was seen many times. The chain uses TRBV7-2 and TRBJ1-5; 9 bases align to TRBD1. This CDR3 contains 18 residues. In germline, CDR1 is SGHTA, CDR2 FQGNSA. V shed 4 bases and J 4 bases; nucleotides not matched to a gene: 14. The CDR3 DNA follows: TGTGCCAGCAGCTCGATGCCCGGGACAGGGCCCCGAAATCAGCCCCAGCATTTT. This encodes CASSSMPGTGPRNQPQHF.

This sequence joins TRBV7-2 and TRBJ2-7, with D possibly being TRBD2 (6 bases). Germline V gene lookup returns CDR1 SGHTA and CDR2 FQGNSA. Trimming cost V 1 base and J 3 bases, with 13 bases left between them. The CDR3 is made up of 15 amino acids. CDR3 DNA: TGTGCCAGCAGCTTAGGGCGGGGAACAAACTACGAGCAGTACTTC. Translation: CASSLGRGTNYEQYF.

J is TRBJ1-1 and V is TRBV6-2 or TRBV6-3, with 10 bases matching TRBD1. The CDR3 covers 19 residues. Looked up from germline, CDR1 is MNHEY and CDR2 is SVGEGT. Trimming removed 2 bases from V and 1 base from J; junction bases left unmatched: 13. CDR3 residues: CASSYAPSRQGAGNTEAFF. CDR3 coding DNA: TGTGCCAGCAGTTACGCTCCTTCAAGACAGGGGGCAGGGAACACTGAAGCTTTCTTT.

This sequence joins TRBV6-5 and TRBJ2-7; the D is unclear. With 2 bases removed from V and 2 bases from J, the gap between germline ends came to 10 bases. The CDR3 is 14 amino acids. CDR1 is MNHEY and CDR2 is SVGAGI in the germline V gene. The CDR3 spells CASSYPGRTYEQYF. CDR3 coding DNA: TGTGCCAGCAGTTACCCTGGACGGACCTACGAGCAGTACTTC.

The chain recombines TRBV5-1 with TRBJ2-7, with D uncertain. The CDR3 totals 14 residues. V lost 4 bases to trimming and J lost 2 bases, with 13 bases between them. Germline V lookup: CDR1 SGHRS, CDR2 YFSETQ. The CDR3 coding sequence is TGCGCCAGCAGCGTGGGCCTGGGGACCTACGAGCAGTACTTC. Amino acids: CASSVGLGTYEQYF.

This chain's CDR3 is CASSLPGGSVGYTF. The CDR3 nucleotides read TGCGCCAGCAGCCTGCCAGGGGGATCGGTAGGCTACACCTTC. J is TRBJ1-2 and V is TRBV4-1; 7 bases align to TRBD1. CDR1 is MGHRA and CDR2 is YSYEKL in the germline V gene. The CDR3 consists of 14 residues. V gave up 4 bases and J gave up 8 bases; unmatched junction bases: 10.

There are many counts of this clonotype. The chain is built from TRBV20-1 and TRBJ1-2; 7 bases line up with TRBD1. Looked up from germline, CDR1 is DFQATT and CDR2 is SNEGSKA (reference sequence). The CDR3 totals 16 residues. Germline trimming cut 0 bases from V and 4 bases from J; bases unmatched to any gene: 11. In DNA form, the CDR3 reads TGCAGTGCTAGAGACCGCTACGTACAGGGGCTCTATGGCTACACCTTC. As protein: CSARDRYVQGLYGYTF.

This clonotype was picked up a small number of times. V usage is TRBV5-1 and J usage is TRBJ2-5; 8 bases match TRBD1. There are 16 residues in the CDR3. Germline values: CDR1 SGHRS, CDR2 YFSETQ. V lost 2 bases to trimming and J lost 4 bases; unmatched junction nucleotides: 10. The CDR3 DNA sequence: TGCGCCAGCAGCTTTCCAGGGGGCGCGGCGCTAGAGACCCAGTACTTC. Amino acids: CASSFPGGAALETQYF.

This clonotype was observed a handful of times. The chain combines TRBV15 with TRBJ1-6, with a possible D match to TRBD1 (6 bases). Between the trimmed V and J ends, which lost 1 base and 13 bases, there was a span of 17 bases. CDR1 and CDR2 (germline): LNHNV, YYDKDF (reference sequence). This CDR3 has 15 amino acids. As DNA, the CDR3 is TGTGCCACCAGCAGAGGGACAGAGGAAGAATTGCCCCTCCACTTT. This sequence encodes CATSRGTEEELPLHF.

This clonotype has at least ten counts. The chain employs TRBV30 and TRBJ1-6; the D is unclear. Trimming removed 2 bases from V and 6 bases from J, with 11 bases in between. CDR3 length equals 14 residues. Germline V gives CDR1 GTSNPN, CDR2 SVGIG (reference sequence). CDR3 in DNA: TGTGCCTGGAGTAGTAGGAAGTCTAATTCACCCCTCCACTTT. Protein product: CAWSSRKSNSPLHF.

This clonotype was seen ten or more times. CDR3 nucleotides: TGTGCCAGCAGTTCTAGCGGGAGAGGAGTCCCGGAGACCCAGTACTTC. It codes for CASSSSGRGVPETQYF. The chain is built from TRBV12-3 or TRBV12-4 and TRBJ2-5, with 10 bases aligning to TRBD2. The CDR3 covers 16 residues. Trimming cost V 4 bases and J 5 bases; bases outside gene matches: 10.

The V and J genes are TRBV15 and TRBJ1-5; D gene uncertain. The CDR3 sequence is 16 residues long. The germline V gene has CDR1 LNHNV and CDR2 YYDKDF (reference sequence). V lost 1 base, J lost 2 bases, and 12 bases lay in between. The CDR3 nucleotides read TGTGCCACCAGCAGAGCGGGAGGGTACGGCAATCAGCCCCAGCATTTT. Amino acid sequence: CATSRAGGYGNQPQHF.

Ten or more counts support this clonotype. The genes are TRBV2 and TRBJ1-2; D ambiguous. Germline V CDR1 and CDR2: SNHLY, FYNNEI. The CDR3 has 13 residues. The V gene lost 3 bases and the J gene lost 8 bases, with 13 bases spanning the gap. CDR3 protein: CASSEANQPGYTF. The CDR3 DNA is TGTGCCAGCAGTGAGGCGAACCAACCCGGCTACACCTTC. Full variable domain (rest looked up from reference TRBV2 and TRBJ1-2): EPEVTQTPSHQVTQMGQEVILRCVPISNHLYFYWYRQILGQKVEFLVSFYNNEISEKSEIFDDQFSVERPDGSNFTLKIRSTKLEDSAMYFCASSEANQPGYTFGSGTRLTVV.

This clonotype has ten or more counts. The chain has TRBV5-1 and TRBJ2-5, with D possibly being TRBD1 (6 bases). This CDR3 is 15 amino acids long. V lost 2 bases, J lost 0 bases, and 11 bases lay in between. Looked up from germline, CDR1 is SGHRS and CDR2 is YFSETQ. CDR3 sequence: CASSFYTGNQETQYF. The CDR3 DNA is TGCGCCAGCAGCTTCTACACAGGGAACCAAGAGACCCAGTACTTC.

This clonotype showed up many times. The germline gene is not matched at one end of the junction; a read error may be the cause. This chain links TRBV6-2 or TRBV6-3 with TRBJ1-1, with D unclear. This CDR3 has 13 amino acids. Per germline, CDR1 MNHEY and CDR2 SVGEGT. CDR3: CASSYSANTGAFF. As DNA, the CDR3 is TGTGCCAGCAGTTACTCAGCTAACACTGGAGCTTTCTTT.